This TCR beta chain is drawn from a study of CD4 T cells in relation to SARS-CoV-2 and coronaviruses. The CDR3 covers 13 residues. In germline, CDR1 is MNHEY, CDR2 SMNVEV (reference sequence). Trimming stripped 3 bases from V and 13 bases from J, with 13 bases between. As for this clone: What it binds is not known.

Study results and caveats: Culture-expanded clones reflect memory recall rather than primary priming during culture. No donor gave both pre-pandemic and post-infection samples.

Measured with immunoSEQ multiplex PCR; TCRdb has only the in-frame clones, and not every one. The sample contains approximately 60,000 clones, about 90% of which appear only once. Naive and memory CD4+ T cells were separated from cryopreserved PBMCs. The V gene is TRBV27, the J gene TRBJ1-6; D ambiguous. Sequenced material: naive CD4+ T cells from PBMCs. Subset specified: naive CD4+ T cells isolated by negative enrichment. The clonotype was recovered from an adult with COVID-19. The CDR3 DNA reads TGTGCCAGCAGTTTTGGTAACGAGGGTCCCCTCCACTTT. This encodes CASSFGNEGPLHF.